The 17 T cell receptor beta chains in this list originate from one sample, sequenced in a study of blood T cells in healthy people across ages. Primers used in a second PCR of roughly 7 to 12 cycles were a sample-barcoded 5' primer and a J-beta primer mix. One entry per CDR3 protein, called by TCRdb with MiXCR from the 5' RACE reads. This sample has about 1.4 million distinct CDR3 sequences, with approximately 59% found just once. The sample taken for sequencing was blood. The receptors were sampled from a man aged 18 to 30 in good health.

The gene calls are TRBV7-9 and TRBJ2-7; TRBD1 aligns across 7 bases. CDR3 length: 15 residues. Germline V lookup: CDR1 SEHNR, CDR2 FQNEAQ (reference sequence). The trim removed 5 bases at V and 3 bases at J, leaving 10 bases unmatched. The CDR3 protein is CASSPQGSQGYEQYF. In DNA, the CDR3 is TGTGCCAGCAGCCCACAGGGGTCCCAGGGCTACGAGCAGTACTTC.

CDR3 DNA sequence: TGTGCCATCGAGGACAGGGTGACTAGCACAGATACGCAGTATTTT. Translated: CAIEDRVTSTDTQYF. J is TRBJ2-3 and V is TRBV28, with 8 nucleotides matching TRBD1. V lost 10 bases to trimming and J lost 0 bases; unmatched junction nucleotides: 9. Germline CDR1 reads MDHEN; CDR2 reads SYDVKM. This CDR3 comprises 15 residues.

This chain uses TRBV6-2 or TRBV6-3 with TRBJ2-7; TRBD1 agrees at 9 bases. In germline, CDR1 is MNHEY, CDR2 SVGEGT. V was pared by 5 bases and J by 3 bases, with 17 bases of the junction left unmatched. The CDR3 is 18 residues long. CDR3 amino acids: CASSTWTGATSAYYEQYF. In nucleotides, the CDR3 is TGTGCCAGCAGTACCTGGACAGGGGCCACCAGTGCCTACTACGAGCAGTACTTC.

Here the CDR3 DNA reads TGCAGTGCAAAGAGTCGGGTGGGCGTGTTGGAGACCCAGTACTTC. Translation: CSAKSRVGVLETQYF. The chain is built from TRBV20-1 and TRBJ2-5; D not resolved. CDR3 length equals 15 residues. Trimming pared 6 bases from V and 5 bases from J, leaving 22 bases between. Germline V gives CDR1 DFQATT, CDR2 SNEGSKA (reference sequence).

The chain recombines TRBV29-1 with TRBJ1-1, with a weak D call TRBD1 (5 bases). The CDR3 loop spans 12 amino acids. Deletions cut 4 bases from V and 1 base from J, with 7 bases between. Germline CDR1 SQVTM, CDR2 ANQGSEA. The CDR3 region is CSVGQQNTEAFF. In DNA form, the CDR3 reads TGCAGCGTTGGACAGCAGAACACTGAAGCTTTCTTT. Based on the CDR3 plus reference TRBV29-1 and TRBJ1-1, the full variable domain is SAVISQKPSRDICQRGTSLTIQCQVDSQVTMMFWYRQQPGQSLTLIATANQGSEATYESGFVIDKFPISRPNLTFSTLTVSNMSPEDSSIYLCSVGQQNTEAFFGQGTRLTVV.

This sequence joins TRBV11-2 and TRBJ2-1; a weak D match, TRBD2 (6 bases). The end of the DNA is better explained by TRBJ2-7, so the J call may be wrong. Germline assignment: CDR1 SGHAT and CDR2 FQNNGV. The CDR3 runs to 14 residues. Here the CDR3 DNA reads TGTGCCAGCACCCCGGGTAGCGGCGCCTACGAGCAGTACTTC. Translation: CASTPGSGAYEQYF.

This clonotype was seen more than once but under ten times. This chain joins TRBV27 and TRBJ1-2; D ambiguous. The CDR3 sequence is 15 residues long. V was pared by 6 bases and J by 5 bases, with 19 bases between. Germline V gene data show CDR1 as MNHEY and CDR2 as SMNVEV (reference sequence). The CDR3 region has the DNA TGTGCCAGCAGCCATAGGCCTCGGGGAAGGTATGGCTACACCTTC. Residues: CASSHRPRGRYGYTF.

This rearrangement joins TRBV10-3 to TRBJ1-2; D is perhaps TRBD1 (6 bases). This CDR3 has 13 residues. Germline CDR1 and CDR2: ENHRY and SYGVKD. Trimming stripped 6 bases from V and 6 bases from J, with 14 bases between. The CDR3 sequence is CAISNREADGYTF. CDR3 nucleotides: TGTGCCATCAGCAACAGGGAGGCGGATGGCTACACCTTC.

The CDR3 DNA is TGTGCCAGCAGCGTAACTAGCGGCTCGGGTTGGGGTGAGCAGTTCTTC. Its protein product is CASSVTSGSGWGEQFF. The rearrangement links TRBV9 to TRBJ2-1, with TRBD2 identical over 8 bases. Germline CDR1 reads SGDLS; CDR2 reads YYNGEE. The CDR3 extends over 16 amino acids. The V and J ends lost 1 base and 9 bases, in that order; junction bases with no gene match: 12.

This clonotype was counted a few times. The chain recombines TRBV6-5 with TRBJ2-5, with D unresolved. The germline CDR1 and CDR2 sequences are MNHEY and SVGAGI. V was trimmed by 2 bases and J by 6 bases, leaving 19 bases between them. CDR3 length: 16 amino acids. CDR3 coding DNA: TGTGCCAGCAGTTACGGAAACCCGTCCATCTCGAAGACCCAGTACTTC. Protein sequence: CASSYGNPSISKTQYF.

This sequence joins TRBV10-1 and TRBJ1-2; 8 bases align to TRBD1. This CDR3 spans 12 amino acids. The trim removed 6 bases at V and 11 bases at J, leaving 8 bases unmatched. Per germline, CDR1 WNHNN and CDR2 SYGVQD (reference sequence). CDR3 nucleotide sequence: TGCGCCAGCAGCGGGCAGGGACAGGAATACACCTTC. Translation: CASSGQGQEYTF.

The table lists this clonotype with a few counts. The rearrangement links TRBV29-1 to TRBJ2-1, with 9 bases that match TRBD2. From germline, CDR1 is SQVTM and CDR2 ANQGSEA. The CDR3 sequence is 15 residues long. Trimming took 1 base from V and 8 from J; bases not matched to a gene: 9. CDR3 region: CSVEVAGERSYEQFF. The CDR3 DNA sequence: TGCAGCGTTGAAGTAGCGGGAGAAAGGAGCTATGAGCAGTTCTTC.

V gene TRBV7-2 combines with J gene TRBJ2-3; 9 bases align to TRBD2. CDR1 is SGHTA and CDR2 is FQGNSA in the germline V gene. The CDR3 consists of 13 residues. Unmatched junction bases numbered 7, after V lost 9 bases and J lost 6 bases. The chain's CDR3 is CASAGGPRDTQYF. The CDR3 DNA reads as TGTGCCAGTGCGGGGGGGCCCAGGGATACGCAGTATTTT.

This chain's CDR3 is CASSVGQGLGQETQYF. CDR3 DNA sequence: TGTGCCAGCAGCGTTGGACAGGGGTTGGGACAAGAGACCCAGTACTTC. The rearrangement joins TRBV7-2 to TRBJ2-5; 9 bases agree with TRBD1. J gave up 2 bases and V 5 bases, and 9 bases lay outside the gene matches. Germline CDR1 and CDR2: SGHTA and FQGNSA. The CDR3 covers 16 residues.

In its sample, this clonotype was seen a few times. The chain links TRBV4-2 to TRBJ2-7; possible D gene TRBD2, 5 bases. With 1 base removed from V and 3 bases from J, the gap between germline ends came to 13 bases. Germline V gives CDR1 LGHNA, CDR2 YNFKEQ. The CDR3 is made up of 15 amino acids. CDR3 loop: CASSQGLRVVYEQYF. The CDR3 DNA follows: TGTGCCAGCAGCCAAGGTCTGCGGGTAGTCTACGAGCAGTACTTC.

The gene calls are TRBV5-1 and TRBJ1-5; no clear D. In germline, CDR1 is SGHRS, CDR2 YFSETQ. The CDR3 runs 16 residues. The ends were cut back, 1 base at V and 0 bases at J, with 11 bases in the middle. The DNA of the CDR3 is TGCGCCAGCAGCTTGTACCCCACAAGTAGCAATCAGCCCCAGCATTTT. Its protein is CASSLYPTSSNQPQHF.

The chain carries TRBV12-3 or TRBV12-4 and TRBJ1-2; no clear D. The V gene lost 8 bases and the J gene lost 8 bases, with 18 bases spanning the gap. The length of the CDR3 is 13 residues. CDR3 nucleotides: TGTGCCAGCTCCGGAAGTGGGCCGCGGGGCTACACCTTC. Its protein is CASSGSGPRGYTF.